This entry concerns a single T cell receptor (beta chain). Clones were read by immunoSEQ multiplex PCR, and TCRdb kept only the in-frame ones, dropping some. The sample carries 140,000 to 150,000 clones, 84% recorded once. The sample is drawn from a study of blood T cell repertoires in COVID-19. Study in general: COVID-19 samples from acute and convalescent phases originated in the United States, Italy and Spain.

CDR1 is MNHEY, CDR2 SMNVEV, per germline (reference sequence). The V gene lost 0 bases and the J gene lost 4 bases, with 12 bases spanning the gap. CDR3 length equals 15 residues. This chain joins TRBV27 and TRBJ1-1, with D uncertain. The sample comprised PBMCs or T cells enriched from blood (not recorded which). The clonotype comes from a woman in her fifties or sixties who had been exposed to COVID-19. The CDR3 sequence: CASSLSSTSGTEAFF. The CDR3 region has the DNA TGTGCCAGCAGTTTATCGTCGACCTCGGGCACTGAAGCTTTCTTT.